The rows below give T cell receptor beta chains drawn from one sample of a study of T cell repertoires in cytomegalovirus infection. In TCRdb, the reads were re-called with MiXCR into one record per CDR3 protein. The sample includes 130,000 or so distinct CDR3 sequences, 5.5% to 8% of them seen just once. Input material: PBMCs. These receptor sequences come from a human donor in good health (CMV status not recorded). Some clones in this sample may be carry-over from other donors' samples. Both conserved end residues are part of each CDR3. A D gene is named only where the DNA matches it firmly. The size field is filled for only some rows; it gives once, few, many or a size class.

V	D	size	J	DNA	CDR3
TRBV4-3	-	few	TRBJ2-6	TGCGCCAGCAGCCAACTTAGGGGCTCTGGGGCCAACGTCCTGACTTTC	CASSQLRGSGANVLTF
TRBV12-3/TRBV12-4	-	many	TRBJ2-4	TGTGCCAGCAGTTCCGCCGCCTTCAAAAACATTCAGTACTTC	CASSSAAFKNIQYF
TRBV29-1	-	few	TRBJ1-5	TGCAGCGTTGAAGAAAGCGGTCAGCCCCAGCATTTT	CSVEESGQPQHF
TRBV20-1	TRBD2	few	TRBJ2-7	TGCAGTGCTCTCCCCCTAGGGCTAGCGGGGGTTGCGGCCGACGAGCAGTACTTC	CSALPLGLAGVAADEQYF
TRBV20-1	-	-	TRBJ2-3	TGCAGTGCTAGATGGATGGGGAGCACAGATACGCAGTATTTT	CSARWMGSTDTQYF
TRBV6-6	-	many	TRBJ1-5	TGTGCCAGCAATCAGGGTGATCAGCCCCAGCATTTT	CASNQGDQPQHF
TRBV30	-	-	TRBJ2-2	TGTGCCTGGAGTTTGAACACCGGGGAGCTGTTTTTT	CAWSLNTGELFF
TRBV9	-	many	TRBJ1-1	TGTGCCAGCAGCGTTCTAGACGGGGCTGCGACGAACACTGAAGCTTTCTTT	CASSVLDGAATNTEAFF
TRBV5-4	TRBD2	many	TRBJ2-3	TGTGCCAGCAGCGGAACCTCGGGGGGGCTGGATACGCAGTATTTT	CASSGTSGGLDTQYF
TRBV20-1	-	few	TRBJ1-4	TGCAGTGCTACCTCGGGGGGCGCGGATGAAAAACTGTTTTTT	CSATSGGADEKLFF
TRBV7-2	TRBD2	many	TRBJ2-3	TGTGCCAGCAGCTTCTCTAGCGGGGACACAGATACGCAGTATTTT	CASSFSSGDTDTQYF
TRBV29-1	-	-	TRBJ2-3	TGCAGCGTTCAGGGGCCATCTGTAAAGCAGTATTTT	CSVQGPSVKQYF
TRBV20-1	TRBD1	many	TRBJ2-7	TGCAGTGCTAGACCCGGGACAGCCCTCTACGAGCAGTACTTC	CSARPGTALYEQYF
TRBV7-2	-	many	TRBJ2-7	TGTGCCAGCAGCTTAAGAGGGGCCGAGCAGTACTTC	CASSLRGAEQYF
TRBV18	TRBD2	few	TRBJ2-5	TGTGCCAGCTCACCGGGACTAGCGGGGCTTACCCAGTACTTC	CASSPGLAGLTQYF
TRBV14	-	many	TRBJ1-2	TGTGCCAGCAGCCAAGGTGGAAGTCATGGCTACACCTTC	CASSQGGSHGYTF
TRBV2	-	many	TRBJ2-6	TGTGCCAGCACGCCGCGGGCTCAGTTTTGGGGGACCGGGGCCAACGTCCTGACTTTC	CASTPRAQFWGTGANVLTF
TRBV3-1	-	many	TRBJ1-1	TGTGCCAGCAGCCAAGGCGGACTCACGGGGTCGGCTTTCTTT	CASSQGGLTGSAFF
TRBV6-2/TRBV6-3	-	few	TRBJ1-6	TGTGCCAGCAGATCCGGGGGAGAGGTTTCACCCCTCCACTTT	CASRSGGEVSPLHF
TRBV12-3/TRBV12-4	TRBD1	many	TRBJ2-7	TGTGCCAGCAGTCCGGGACAGGGGCCTTCCTACGAGCAGTACTTC	CASSPGQGPSYEQYF
TRBV10-3	-	many	TRBJ1-1	TGTGCCATCAGTGACGGTGGGAAACGGGCGAACACTGAAGCTTTCTTT	CAISDGGKRANTEAFF
TRBV7-2	TRBD1	many	TRBJ1-2	TGTGCCAGCAGCTTGTCTGGGCCCCACAGGGGTGATGGCGGCTACACCTTC	CASSLSGPHRGDGGYTF
TRBV5-1	TRBD1	-	TRBJ2-3	TGCGCCAGCAGCTCACAGGGGACCTCCACAGATACGCAGTATTTT	CASSSQGTSTDTQYF
TRBV7-6	TRBD1	many	TRBJ2-7	TGTGCCAGCAGCACTTCAGGGACAGGGTTATACGAGCAGTACTTC	CASSTSGTGLYEQYF
TRBV19	TRBD1	-	TRBJ1-1	TGTGCCAGTAGTGGACAGGCAAACACTGAAGCTTTCTTT	CASSGQANTEAFF
TRBV18	TRBD1	few	TRBJ2-3	TGTGCCAGCTCACCACGGACAGGGGGCGGCACAGATACGCAGTATTTT	CASSPRTGGGTDTQYF
TRBV7-9	-	few	TRBJ2-7	TGTGCCAGCAGCTCCGGGGTCGGCTACGAGCAGTACTTC	CASSSGVGYEQYF
TRBV7-2	TRBD1	many	TRBJ2-3	TGTGCCAGCAGCTCAAGACAGGGATTCTCAGATACGCAGTATTTT	CASSSRQGFSDTQYF
TRBV7-3	TRBD2	many	TRBJ2-3	TGTGCCAGCAGCTTATCAAGCGGGGGAGCAGATACGCAGTATTTT	CASSLSSGGADTQYF
TRBV5-1	TRBD2	many	TRBJ2-3	TGCGCCAGCAGCTTGAGACTAGCGGGGGGCCTCACAGATACGCAGTATTTT	CASSLRLAGGLTDTQYF
TRBV7-2	TRBD1	many	TRBJ2-5	TGTGCCAGCAGCTCTCGCAGGGGGACCCAAGAGACCCAGTACTTC	CASSSRRGTQETQYF
TRBV11-1	-	few	TRBJ1-1	TGTGCCAGCAGCCCAGGGGTTTTCACTGAAGCTTTCTTT	CASSPGVFTEAFF
TRBV11-1	-	many	TRBJ1-6	TGTGCCAGCGCCGCGCTCGGGAATTCACCCCTCCACTTT	CASAALGNSPLHF
TRBV20-1	-	many	TRBJ1-2	TGCAGTGCTAGAGGGCAGGGTCGGAACTATGGCTACACCTTC	CSARGQGRNYGYTF
TRBV19	-	-	TRBJ2-3	TGTGCCAGTAGTATAGCAGGAGTTAGCACAGATACGCAGTATTTT	CASSIAGVSTDTQYF
TRBV7-8	TRBD2	many	TRBJ2-7	TGTGCCAGCAGCTTATCACTAGCGGGGAGCTACGAGCAGTACTTC	CASSLSLAGSYEQYF
TRBV5-1	-	few	TRBJ1-5	TGCGCCAGCAGCTTGGATGGACAGCGGGGTCAGCCCCAGCATTTT	CASSLDGQRGQPQHF
TRBV7-2	TRBD2	many	TRBJ2-3	TGTGCCAGCAGCTTAACTAGCGCACGCACAGATACGCAGTATTTT	CASSLTSARTDTQYF
TRBV28	TRBD2	-	TRBJ2-3	TGTGCCAGCAGTCCCTCCGGGCGGGGGAGAACAGATACGCAGTATTTT	CASSPSGRGRTDTQYF
TRBV7-3	-	few	TRBJ2-1	TGTGCCAGCAATCTAGGACCTCAAAACAATGAGCAGTTCTTC	CASNLGPQNNEQFF